The present entry profiles one T cell receptor (beta chain) with its context. These data come from a study of blood T cell repertoires in COVID-19. Study background: COVID-19 samples collected from the United States, Italy and Spain covered acute and convalescent phases.

The J segment lost 10 bases and the V segment lost 5 bases, leaving 7 bases of the junction unmatched. Germline V gene lookup returns CDR1 LGHDT and CDR2 YNNKEL (reference sequence). The CDR3 runs to 15 residues. Original processing methods: Estimation of nucleated cell counts was performed using reference gene primer amplification. Produced via immunoSEQ multiplex PCR; TCRdb's table is partial and in-frame only. V and J calls and clone size come straight from that table; D and trimming were deduced from the DNA. The data contain roughly 100,000 clones, roughly 79% of them singletons. The chain joins TRBV3-1 (or the pseudogene TRBV3-2) to TRBJ2-1; 14 bases line up with TRBD2. The sequencing input was peripheral blood. This TCR came from a man at least 80 years old with acute or convalescent COVID-19. The CDR3 here is CASSEPGLAGEEQFF. In DNA, the CDR3 is TGTGCCAGCAGCGAACCGGGACTAGCGGGAGAGGAGCAGTTCTTC.